A selection of T cell receptor beta chains follows, all from one sample in a study of CD4+ T cells in melanoma. Assay used: immunoSEQ multiplex PCR; TCRdb lists only in-frame clones, some missing. Here the sample spans about 140,000 clones, around 90% being singletons. Receptor source: a human donor with melanoma. CDR3s include the opening cysteine and the closing phenylalanine or tryptophan. D genes are given only for firm matches. For some rows the clone size is stated as once, few or many, or as a class when expanded; others skip it.

clone_size,j_call,v_call,d_call,cdr3_nt,cdr3_aa
.,TRBJ2-3,TRBV4-2,.,TGTGCCAGCAGCCCCCAGGCCCCTACGCAGTATTTT,CASSPQAPTQYF
.,TRBJ1-1,TRBV7-8,.,TGTGCCAGCAGCCCCAAGAGGAACACTGAAGCTTTCTTT,CASSPKRNTEAFF
once,TRBJ2-5,TRBV9,TRBD1,TGTGCCAGCAGCGGGACAGGTCGGCAAGAGACCCAGTACTTC,CASSGTGRQETQYF
.,TRBJ2-7,TRBV5-4,TRBD1,TGTGCCAGCAGCTCGGTGGGACAGGGATCCTACGAGCAGTACTTC,CASSSVGQGSYEQYF
.,TRBJ1-1,TRBV9,.,TGTGCCAGCAGCGGGACGGATATGAACACTGAAGCTTTCTTT,CASSGTDMNTEAFF
.,TRBJ1-4,TRBV7-2,.,TGTGCCAGCAGCTTAGAAGCAGGGCTGAATGAAAAACTGTTTTTT,CASSLEAGLNEKLFF
.,TRBJ2-7,TRBV2,.,TGTGCCAGTCTGGCCGGGGACTCCTACGAGCAGTACTTC,CASLAGDSYEQYF
.,TRBJ1-2,TRBV2,.,TGTGCCAGCCGGGGGGGTGGCTACACCTTC,CASRGGGYTF
.,TRBJ1-2,TRBV5-1,TRBD1,TGCGCCAGCCGGACAGGGGACGTCTATGGCTACACCTTC,CASRTGDVYGYTF
.,TRBJ1-5,TRBV6-5,.,TGTGCCAGCAGTAGGGACGGTAGCAATCAGCCCCAGCATTTT,CASSRDGSNQPQHF
.,TRBJ2-3,TRBV27,.,TGTGCCAGCAGCCTAATACGCCCCACAGATACGCAGTATTTT,CASSLIRPTDTQYF
.,TRBJ2-3,TRBV6-5,.,TGTGCCAGCAGGTCTCCCACAGATACGCAGTATTTT,CASRSPTDTQYF
.,TRBJ2-5,TRBV5-6,.,TGTGCCAGCAGCTTGATAGGGGCCGAGACCCAGTACTTC,CASSLIGAETQYF
.,TRBJ1-6,TRBV6-1,TRBD1,TGTGCCAGCAGATCGGGACAGGCTTCGGATTCACCCCTCCACTTT,CASRSGQASDSPLHF
.,TRBJ2-3,TRBV7-9,TRBD2,TGTGCCAGCAGCCCGGGACTAGCGGGGGGGCCCGACCATACGCAGTATTTT,CASSPGLAGGPDHTQYF
once,TRBJ1-2,TRBV6-5,TRBD1,TGTGCCAGCAAGAAGACAGGGGGCGGATATGGCTACACCTTC,CASKKTGGGYGYTF